The 2 T cell receptor beta chains given below trace back to one sample, sequenced in a study of T cell responses to AZD1222 COVID-19 vaccine (dated by TCRdb to about 2021). In light of the paper, this sample's time point label describes: baseline before first vaccination. Library generation was performed with the immunoSEQ multiplex PCR assay. TCRdb mirrors the immuneACCESS table, restricted to in-frame sequences. Some clones are absent from its copies; in checked studies, under half trace to an unresolved V gene, and the reason for the others is unknown. The sample data list over 140,000 clones, and 80% to 95% of these were observed just once. The ten largest clones take up more than 4.5% of the sample. This sample comprised peripheral blood, obtained on day 0 of AZD1222 vaccination. These receptors were collected from an adult in good health.

This chain joins TRBV11-3 and TRBJ1-1; D is unresolved. The CDR3 extends over 14 amino acids. Germline CDR1 and CDR2: SGHNT and YENEEA. Trimming cost V 4 bases and J 1 base, with 10 bases left between them. CDR3 DNA sequence: TGTGCCAGCAGCTCCAGCCCAGCGAACACTGAAGCTTTCTTT. It codes for CASSSSPANTEAFF.

The chain couples TRBV6-1 to TRBJ1-4; tentative D call: TRBD1 (5 bases). The CDR3 length is 14 residues. Trimming removed 3 bases at V and 7 bases at J, with 12 bases between. The germline CDR1 and CDR2 sequences are MNHNS and SASEGT. Written as DNA, the CDR3 is TGTGCCAGCAGTGAGGGGCGAAGGGGTGAAAAACTGTTTTTT. Translation: CASSEGRRGEKLFF.